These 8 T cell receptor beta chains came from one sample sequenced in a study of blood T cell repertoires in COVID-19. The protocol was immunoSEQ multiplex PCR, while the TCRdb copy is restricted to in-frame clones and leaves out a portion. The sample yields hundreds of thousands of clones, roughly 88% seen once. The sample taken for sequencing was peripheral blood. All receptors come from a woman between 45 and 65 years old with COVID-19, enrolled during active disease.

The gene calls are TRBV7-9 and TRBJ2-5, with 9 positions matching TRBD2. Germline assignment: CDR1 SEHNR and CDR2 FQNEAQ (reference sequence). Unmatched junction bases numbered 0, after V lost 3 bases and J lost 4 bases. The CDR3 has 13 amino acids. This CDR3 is CASSFSGGETQYF. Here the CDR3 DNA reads TGTGCCAGCAGCTTTAGCGGGGGAGAGACCCAGTACTTC.

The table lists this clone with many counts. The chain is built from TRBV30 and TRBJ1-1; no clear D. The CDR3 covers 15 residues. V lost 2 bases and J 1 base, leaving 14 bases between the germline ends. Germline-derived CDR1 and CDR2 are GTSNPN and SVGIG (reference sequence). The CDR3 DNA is TGTGCCTGGAGTTTAACTGGTGGTCAGAACACTGAAGCTTTCTTT. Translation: CAWSLTGGQNTEAFF.

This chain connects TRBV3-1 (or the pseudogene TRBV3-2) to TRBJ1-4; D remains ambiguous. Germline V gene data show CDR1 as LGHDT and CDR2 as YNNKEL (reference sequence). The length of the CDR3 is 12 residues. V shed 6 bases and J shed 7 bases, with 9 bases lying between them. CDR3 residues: CASSSEIEKLFF. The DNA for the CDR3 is TGTGCCAGCAGTTCCGAGATTGAAAAACTGTTTTTT.

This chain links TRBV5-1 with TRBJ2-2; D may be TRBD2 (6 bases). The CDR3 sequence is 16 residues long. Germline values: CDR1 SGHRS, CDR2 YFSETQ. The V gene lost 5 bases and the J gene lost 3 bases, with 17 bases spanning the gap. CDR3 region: CASSPISWGDTGELFF. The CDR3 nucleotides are TGCGCCAGCAGTCCGATCTCTTGGGGGGACACCGGGGAGCTGTTTTTT.

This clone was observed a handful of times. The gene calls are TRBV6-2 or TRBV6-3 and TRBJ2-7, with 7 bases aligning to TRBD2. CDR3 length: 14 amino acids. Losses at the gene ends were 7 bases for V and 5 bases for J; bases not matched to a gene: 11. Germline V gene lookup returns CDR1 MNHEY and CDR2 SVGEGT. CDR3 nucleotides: TGTGCCAGCACCCCGACGGGGGGACTGGACGAGCAGTACTTC. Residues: CASTPTGGLDEQYF.

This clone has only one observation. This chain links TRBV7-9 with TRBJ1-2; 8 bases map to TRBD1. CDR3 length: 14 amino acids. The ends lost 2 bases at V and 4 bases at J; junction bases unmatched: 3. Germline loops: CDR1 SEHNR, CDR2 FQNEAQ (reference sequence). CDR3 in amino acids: CASSLRTGPYGYTF. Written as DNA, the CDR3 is TGTGCCAGCAGCTTAAGGACAGGGCCCTATGGCTACACCTTC.

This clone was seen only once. CDR3 DNA sequence: TGTGCCAGCAGCGCAGGAGGCCCCGGGGAGCTGTTTTTT. Protein product: CASSAGGPGELFF. The V gene is TRBV9, the J gene TRBJ2-2; D is perhaps TRBD2 (5 bases). The CDR3 extends over 13 amino acids. From germline, CDR1 is SGDLS and CDR2 YYNGEE. Trimming shortened V by 3 bases and J by 6 bases, and 9 bases separated the two germline ends. Full variable domain (missing parts from reference TRBV9 and TRBJ2-2): DSGVTQTPKHLITATGQRVTLRCSPRSGDLSVYWYQQSLDQGLQFLIQYYNGEERAKGNILERFSAQQFPDLHSELNLSSLELGDSALYFCASSAGGPGELFFGEGSRLTVL.

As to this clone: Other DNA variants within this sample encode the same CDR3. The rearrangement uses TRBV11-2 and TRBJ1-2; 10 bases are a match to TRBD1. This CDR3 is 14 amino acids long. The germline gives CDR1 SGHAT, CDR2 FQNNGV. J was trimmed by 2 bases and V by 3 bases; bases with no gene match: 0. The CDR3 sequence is CASSLGQGNYGYTF. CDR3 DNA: TGTGCCAGCAGCTTGGGACAGGGGAACTATGGCTACACCTTC.